This passage covers 17 T cell receptor beta chains from one sample sequenced in a study of control samples from healthy donors and cancer patients. This table comes from immunoSEQ multiplex PCR, and its TCRdb copy is limited to in-frame clones, with some not included. This sample carries about 150,000 clones, almost 90% of them seen once, and the ten largest clones take approximately 1.6%. The sample comprised blood. These receptors were collected from a man between 18 and 29 years old in good health.

The genes are TRBV2 and TRBJ2-5; 9 bases match TRBD1. The CDR3 runs to 13 residues. Germline assignment: CDR1 SNHLY and CDR2 FYNNEI. Trimming removed 9 bases from V and 5 bases from J; junction bases left unmatched: 7. In DNA form, the CDR3 reads TGTGCCAGTTCCCAGACAGGGGGGGAGACCCAGTACTTC. This codes for CASSQTGGETQYF.

This clone was detected once. CDR3 region: CAVWDRNQPQHF. The CDR3 coding sequence is TGTGCCGTATGGGACAGGAATCAGCCCCAGCATTTT. J is TRBJ1-5 and V is TRBV2; 8 nucleotides line up with TRBD1. The V gene's germline CDR1 is SNHLY and CDR2 FYNNEI. V shed 11 bases and J 4 bases; nucleotides not matched to a gene: 4. The CDR3 runs 12 residues.

This rearrangement joins TRBV24-1 to TRBJ2-3; 9 positions match TRBD2. CDR1 and CDR2 (germline): KGHDR, SFDVKD. J was trimmed by 1 base and V by 2 bases; bases with no gene match: 3. The CDR3 is made up of 16 amino acids. CDR3 sequence (DNA): TGTGCCACCAGTGATTGGAAGCGGGGGGGCACAGATACGCAGTATTTT. This gives the protein CATSDWKRGGTDTQYF.

V is TRBV6-4 and J is TRBJ2-3; D is uncertain. Trimming removed 0 bases at V and 1 base at J, with 5 bases between. CDR3 length: 14 residues. Germline values: CDR1 MRHNA, CDR2 SNTAGT. In nucleotides, the CDR3 is TGTGCCAGCAGTGACTCTTCCCGCACAGATACGCAGTATTTT. This sequence encodes CASSDSSRTDTQYF.

This clone appeared a single time. This chain links TRBV27 with TRBJ2-1; D is unresolved. Trimming stripped 3 bases from V and 1 base from J, with 4 bases between. This CDR3 has 13 residues. Germline values: CDR1 MNHEY, CDR2 SMNVEV (reference sequence). The CDR3 is CASSLGSYNEQFF. The DNA for the CDR3 is TGTGCCAGCAGTTTGGGGTCCTACAATGAGCAGTTCTTC.

CDR3 coding DNA: TGTGCCAGCAGCTTGGCTGGGACAGGGAAAAACATTCAGTACTTC. This encodes CASSLAGTGKNIQYF. The chain is built from TRBV5-6 and TRBJ2-4, with 9 bases fitting TRBD1. The V gene end was trimmed by 0 bases and the J gene end by 4 bases; junction bases not matched to a gene: 2. The CDR3 length is 15 residues. From germline, CDR1 is SGHDT and CDR2 YYEEEE.

The chain recombines TRBV6-6 with TRBJ1-6, with TRBD1 as a possible D gene (6 bases). The V gene lost 6 bases and the J gene lost 9 bases, with 21 bases spanning the gap. The germline gives CDR1 MNHNY, CDR2 SVGAGI (reference sequence). The CDR3 is 16 amino acids. The CDR3 reads CASRSGQLLRSSPLHF. CDR3 sequence (DNA): TGTGCCAGCAGGTCCGGACAGCTCCTGCGCAGTTCACCCCTCCACTTT.

The V and J genes are TRBV2 and TRBJ2-5; 10 bases are shared with TRBD1. J gave up 4 bases and V 6 bases, and 5 bases lay outside the gene matches. The CDR3 totals 14 residues. Germline lookup yields CDR1 SNHLY and CDR2 FYNNEI. CDR3 nucleotides: TGTGCCAGCAGCGAGTGGACAGGGGGAGAGACCCAGTACTTC. Translated, it gives CASSEWTGGETQYF.

The V and J genes are TRBV9 and TRBJ2-3; no clear D. This CDR3 is built from 14 residues. V gave up 1 base and J gave up 1 base, with 7 bases separating them. Germline V gene sequence: CDR1 SGDLS, CDR2 YYNGEE. CDR3 protein: CASSVYIGTDTQYF. CDR3 DNA sequence: TGTGCCAGCAGCGTATACATCGGCACAGATACGCAGTATTTT.

The rearrangement joins TRBV7-2 to TRBJ2-5; D may match TRBD1 or TRBD2 (6 bases each). The length of the CDR3 is 14 residues. Germline assignment: CDR1 SGHTA and CDR2 FQGNSA. V was pared by 3 bases and J by 1 base, with 9 bases between. CDR3 nucleotide sequence: TGTGCCAGCAGCTTCGGGGGCCCCCAAGAGACCCAGTACTTC. As protein: CASSFGGPQETQYF.

V usage is TRBV5-6 and J usage is TRBJ2-7; TRBD1 matches 7 bases. With 4 bases clipped from V and 2 bases from J, the junction kept 3 bases outside the gene matches. The CDR3 is 13 amino acids. In germline, CDR1 is SGHDT, CDR2 YYEEEE. The CDR3 nucleotides read TGTGCCAGCAGCCAGGGACAGACCTACGAGCAGTACTTC. Translated: CASSQGQTYEQYF.

This clone appeared a single time. The V and J genes are TRBV25-1 and TRBJ2-2, with a possible D match to TRBD2 (5 bases). Deletions cut 7 bases from V and 3 bases from J, with 12 bases between. CDR3 length equals 14 residues. Germline loops: CDR1 MGHDK, CDR2 SYGVNS. The CDR3: CASTAAGDTGELFF. The CDR3 nucleotides are TGTGCCAGCACCGCCGCGGGTGACACCGGGGAGCTGTTTTTT.

V and J are TRBV5-1 and TRBJ2-7; the match to TRBD1 covers 8 bases. The CDR3 is made up of 16 amino acids. Germline V gene lookup returns CDR1 SGHRS and CDR2 YFSETQ. With V trimmed by 0 bases and J by 0 bases, 5 bases remained unmatched. Here the CDR3 DNA reads TGCGCCAGCAGCTTGGTGGGACAGGCTCCCTCCTACGAGCAGTACTTC. This encodes CASSLVGQAPSYEQYF.

The chain employs TRBV29-1 and TRBJ1-1; TRBD1 might be the D (5 bases). The CDR3 totals 12 residues. V lost 6 bases to trimming and J lost 1 base, with 9 bases between them. Germline loops: CDR1 SQVTM, CDR2 ANQGSEA. CDR3 region: CSVREGNTEAFF. CDR3 in DNA: TGCAGCGTCAGGGAAGGGAACACTGAAGCTTTCTTT.

Worth noting for this clone: The sample has other DNA sequences that encode this CDR3 too. The chain links TRBV5-6 to TRBJ1-4; D gene uncertain. Between the trimmed V and J ends, which lost 2 bases and 0 bases, there was a span of 5 bases. This CDR3 region has 14 residues. Germline CDR1 and CDR2: SGHDT and YYEEEE. CDR3 DNA sequence: TGTGCCAGCAGCTTTATAGCAACTAATGAAAAACTGTTTTTT. Protein: CASSFIATNEKLFF.

This clone came up once. This chain uses TRBV7-9 with TRBJ2-4, with D possibly being TRBD1 or TRBD2 (6 bases each). Trimming removed 1 base at V and 2 bases at J, with 12 bases between. Germline values: CDR1 SEHNR, CDR2 FQNEAQ (reference sequence). The CDR3 runs to 16 residues. The DNA of the CDR3 is TGTGCCAGCAGCTTAGGGGGGGACATGCCCAAAAACATTCAGTACTTC. Its protein is CASSLGGDMPKNIQYF.

The V call is TRBV5-4, the J call TRBJ2-5; 8 bases agree with TRBD1. J was trimmed by 4 bases and V by 0 bases; bases with no gene match: 5. There are 15 residues in the CDR3. Germline V lookup: CDR1 SGHNT, CDR2 YYREEE (reference sequence). In DNA, the CDR3 is TGTGCCAGCAGCTTGGTATCAGGGGGCTTAGAGACCCAGTACTTC. As protein: CASSLVSGGLETQYF.